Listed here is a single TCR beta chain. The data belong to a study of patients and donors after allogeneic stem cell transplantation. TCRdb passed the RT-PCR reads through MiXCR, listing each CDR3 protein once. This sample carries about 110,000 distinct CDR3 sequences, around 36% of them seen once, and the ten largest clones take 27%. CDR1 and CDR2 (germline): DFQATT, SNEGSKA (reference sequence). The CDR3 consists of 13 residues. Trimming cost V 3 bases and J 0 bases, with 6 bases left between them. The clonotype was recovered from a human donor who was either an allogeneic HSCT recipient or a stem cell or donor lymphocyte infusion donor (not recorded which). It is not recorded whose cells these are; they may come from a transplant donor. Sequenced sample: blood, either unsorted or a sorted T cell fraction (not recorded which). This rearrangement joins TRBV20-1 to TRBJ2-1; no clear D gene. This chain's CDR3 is CSASSFSYNEQFF. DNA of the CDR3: TGCAGTGCTAGCTCATTCTCCTACAATGAGCAGTTCTTC.